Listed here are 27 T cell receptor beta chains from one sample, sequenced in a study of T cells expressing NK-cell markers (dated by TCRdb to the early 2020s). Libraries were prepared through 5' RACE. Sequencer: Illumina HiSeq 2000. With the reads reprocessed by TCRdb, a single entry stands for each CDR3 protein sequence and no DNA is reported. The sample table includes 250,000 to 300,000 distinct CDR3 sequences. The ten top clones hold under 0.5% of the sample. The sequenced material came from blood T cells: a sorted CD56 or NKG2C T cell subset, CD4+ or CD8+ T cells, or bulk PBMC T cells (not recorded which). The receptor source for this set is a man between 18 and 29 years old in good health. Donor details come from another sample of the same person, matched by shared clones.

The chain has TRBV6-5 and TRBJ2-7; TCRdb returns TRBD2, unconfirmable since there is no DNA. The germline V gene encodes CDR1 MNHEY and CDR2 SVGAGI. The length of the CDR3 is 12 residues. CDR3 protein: CASSAGGYEQYF.

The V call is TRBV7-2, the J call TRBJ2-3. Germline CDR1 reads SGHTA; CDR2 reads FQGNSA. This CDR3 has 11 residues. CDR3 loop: CASSSWDTQYF.

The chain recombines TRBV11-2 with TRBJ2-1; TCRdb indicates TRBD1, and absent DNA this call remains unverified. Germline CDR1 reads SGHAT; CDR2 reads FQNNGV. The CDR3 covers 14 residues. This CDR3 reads CASSFFKPPEEQFF.

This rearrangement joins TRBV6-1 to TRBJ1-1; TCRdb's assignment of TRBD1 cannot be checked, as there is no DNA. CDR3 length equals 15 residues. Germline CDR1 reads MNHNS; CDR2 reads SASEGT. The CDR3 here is CASRETGGAGTEAFF.

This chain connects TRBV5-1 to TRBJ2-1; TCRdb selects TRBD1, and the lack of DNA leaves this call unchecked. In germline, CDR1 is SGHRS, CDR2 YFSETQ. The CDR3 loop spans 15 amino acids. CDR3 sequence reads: CASSDDRGHYNEQFF.

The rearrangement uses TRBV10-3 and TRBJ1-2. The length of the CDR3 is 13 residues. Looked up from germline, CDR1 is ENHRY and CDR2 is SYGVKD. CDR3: CAIGLGVGYGYTF.

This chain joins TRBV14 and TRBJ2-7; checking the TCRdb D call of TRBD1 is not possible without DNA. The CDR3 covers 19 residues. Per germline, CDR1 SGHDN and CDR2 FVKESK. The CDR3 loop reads CASSQVGSGTATRPYEQYF.

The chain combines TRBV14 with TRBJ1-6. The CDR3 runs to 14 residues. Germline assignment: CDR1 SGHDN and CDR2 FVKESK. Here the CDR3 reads CASSQQDWNSPLHF.

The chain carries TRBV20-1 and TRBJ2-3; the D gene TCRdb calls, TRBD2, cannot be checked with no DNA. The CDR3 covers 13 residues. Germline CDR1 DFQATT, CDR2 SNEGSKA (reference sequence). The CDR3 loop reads CSASGGPTDTQYF.

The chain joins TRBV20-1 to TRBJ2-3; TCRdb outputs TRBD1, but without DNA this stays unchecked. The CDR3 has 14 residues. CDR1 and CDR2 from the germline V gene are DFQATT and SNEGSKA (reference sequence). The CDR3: CSARRGGVEDTQYF.

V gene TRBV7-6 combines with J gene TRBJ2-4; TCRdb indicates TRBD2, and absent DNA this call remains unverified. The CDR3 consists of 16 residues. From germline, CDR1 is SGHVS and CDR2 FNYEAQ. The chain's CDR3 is CASSLAQGGAKNIQYF.

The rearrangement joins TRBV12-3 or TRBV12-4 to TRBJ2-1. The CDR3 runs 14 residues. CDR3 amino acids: CASDGGSSYNEQFF.

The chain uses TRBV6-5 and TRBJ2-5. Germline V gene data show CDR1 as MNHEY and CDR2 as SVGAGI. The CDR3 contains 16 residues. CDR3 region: CASSYSRTQKSETQYF.

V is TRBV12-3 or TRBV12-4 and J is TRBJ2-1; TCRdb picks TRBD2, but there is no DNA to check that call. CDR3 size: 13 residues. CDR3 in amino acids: CASTGTSGRAEFF.

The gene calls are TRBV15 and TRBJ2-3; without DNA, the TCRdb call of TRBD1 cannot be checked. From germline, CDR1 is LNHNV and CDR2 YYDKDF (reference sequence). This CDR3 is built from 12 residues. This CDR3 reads CATSRTGPTQYF.

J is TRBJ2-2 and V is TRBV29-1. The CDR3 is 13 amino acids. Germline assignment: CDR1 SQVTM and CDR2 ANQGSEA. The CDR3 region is CSVLSGNAGELFF.

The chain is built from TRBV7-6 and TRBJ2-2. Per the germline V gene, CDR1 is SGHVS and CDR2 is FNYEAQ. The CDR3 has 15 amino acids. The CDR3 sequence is CASSSSGSSQRELFF.

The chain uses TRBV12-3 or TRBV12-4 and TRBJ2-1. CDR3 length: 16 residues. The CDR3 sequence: CASSLAGVFLDNEQFF.

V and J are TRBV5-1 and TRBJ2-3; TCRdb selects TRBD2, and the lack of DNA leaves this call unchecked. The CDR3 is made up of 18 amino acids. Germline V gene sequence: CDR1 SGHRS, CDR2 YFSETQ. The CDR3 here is CASMSRLAGVRGTDTQYF.

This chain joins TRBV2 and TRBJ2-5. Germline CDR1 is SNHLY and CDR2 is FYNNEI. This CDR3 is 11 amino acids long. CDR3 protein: CASSAGKTQYF. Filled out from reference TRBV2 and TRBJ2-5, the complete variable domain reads EPEVTQTPSHQVTQMGQEVILRCVPISNHLYFYWYRQILGQKVEFLVSFYNNEISEKSEIFDDQFSVERPDGSNFTLKIRSTKLEDSAMYFCASSAGKTQYFGPGTRLLVL.

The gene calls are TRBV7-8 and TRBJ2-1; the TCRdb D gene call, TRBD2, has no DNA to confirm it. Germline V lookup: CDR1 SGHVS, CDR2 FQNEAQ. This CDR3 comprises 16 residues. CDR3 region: CASSSIAGVGYNEQFF.

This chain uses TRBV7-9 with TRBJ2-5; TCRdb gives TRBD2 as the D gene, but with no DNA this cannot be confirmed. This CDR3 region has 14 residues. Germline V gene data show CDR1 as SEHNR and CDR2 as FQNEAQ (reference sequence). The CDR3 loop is CASSLGLAMETQYF. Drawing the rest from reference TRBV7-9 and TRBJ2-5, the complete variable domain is DTGVSQNPRHKITKRGQNVTFRCDPISEHNRLYWYRQTLGQGPEFLTYFQNEAQLEKSRLLSDRFSAERPKGSFSTLEIQRTEQGDSAMYLCASSLGLAMETQYFGPGTRLLVL.

CDR3 residues: CASSATGLGNQPQHF. The genes are TRBV6-1 and TRBJ1-5; the D call of TRBD1 rests on TCRdb alone, since no DNA is present to check it. The CDR3 is 15 residues long. CDR1 MNHNS and CDR2 SASEGT come from the germline V gene.

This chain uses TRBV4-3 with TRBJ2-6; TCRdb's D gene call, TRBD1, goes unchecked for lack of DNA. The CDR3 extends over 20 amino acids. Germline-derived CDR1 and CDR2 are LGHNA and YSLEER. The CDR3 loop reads CASSQDTGGSFGSGANVLTF.

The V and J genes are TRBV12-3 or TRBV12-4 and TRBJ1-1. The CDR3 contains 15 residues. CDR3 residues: CASRNREGWYTEAFF.

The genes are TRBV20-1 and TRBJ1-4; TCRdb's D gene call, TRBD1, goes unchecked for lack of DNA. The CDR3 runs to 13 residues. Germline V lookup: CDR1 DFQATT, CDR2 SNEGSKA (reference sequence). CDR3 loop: CSAATGTQGKLFF.

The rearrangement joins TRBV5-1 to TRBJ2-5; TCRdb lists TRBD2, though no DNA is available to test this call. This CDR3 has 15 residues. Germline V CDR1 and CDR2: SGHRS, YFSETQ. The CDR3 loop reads CASSPADRLEETQYF.